This T cell receptor (beta chain) originates from a study of beta chain features in type 1 diabetes. General study points: Moderately but significantly shorter TCRB CDR3s were found in Type 1 diabetes patients in all four CD4+ subsets.

The investigators reverse transcribed all of the isolated RNA, so they sequenced expressed TCRB transcripts. The method was immunoSEQ multiplex PCR; TCRdb's version includes in-frame clones alone and lacks a portion of them. The sample includes about 700,000 clones, around 15% of them seen just once. V gave up 1 base and J gave up 10 bases, with 12 bases separating them. Germline CDR1 is SGDLS and CDR2 is YYNGEE. The CDR3 is 14 residues long. On this clone itself: Its antigen is still unknown.

The sequence was collected from a man between 18 and 35 years old with type 1 diabetes. Sequencing was done on a sample of naive CD4+ T cells from blood. The genes are TRBV9 and TRBJ1-6, with D maybe TRBD1 (5 bases). CDR3 region: CASSVNWGSSPLHF. The CDR3 nucleotides are TGTGCCAGCAGCGTAAATTGGGGGAGCTCACCCCTCCACTTT.